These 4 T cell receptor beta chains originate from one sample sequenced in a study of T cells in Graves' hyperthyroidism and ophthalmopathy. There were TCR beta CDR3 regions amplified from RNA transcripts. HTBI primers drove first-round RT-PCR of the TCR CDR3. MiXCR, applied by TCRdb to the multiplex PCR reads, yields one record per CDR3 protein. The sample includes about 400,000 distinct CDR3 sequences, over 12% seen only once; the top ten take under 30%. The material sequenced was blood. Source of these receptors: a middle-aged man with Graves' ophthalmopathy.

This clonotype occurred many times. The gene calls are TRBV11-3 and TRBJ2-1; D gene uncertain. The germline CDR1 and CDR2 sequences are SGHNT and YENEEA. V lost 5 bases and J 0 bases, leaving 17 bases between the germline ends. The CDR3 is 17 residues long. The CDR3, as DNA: TGTGCCAGCAGCCCCCCGCCGTGGGCGAGCTCCTACAATGAGCAGTTCTTC. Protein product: CASSPPPWASSYNEQFF.

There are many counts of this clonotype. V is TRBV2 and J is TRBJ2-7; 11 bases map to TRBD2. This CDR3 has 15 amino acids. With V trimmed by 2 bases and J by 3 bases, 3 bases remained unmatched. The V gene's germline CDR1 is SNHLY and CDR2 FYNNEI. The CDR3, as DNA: TGTGCCAGCAGTGAACTAGCGGGAGGCCTCTACGAGCAGTACTTC. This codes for CASSELAGGLYEQYF.

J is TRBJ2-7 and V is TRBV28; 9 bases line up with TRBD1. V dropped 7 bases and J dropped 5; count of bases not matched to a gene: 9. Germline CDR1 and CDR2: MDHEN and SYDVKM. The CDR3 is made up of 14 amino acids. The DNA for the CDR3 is TGTGCCAGCAACGCACAGGGGGCGCGCAACGAGCAGTACTTC. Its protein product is CASNAQGARNEQYF.

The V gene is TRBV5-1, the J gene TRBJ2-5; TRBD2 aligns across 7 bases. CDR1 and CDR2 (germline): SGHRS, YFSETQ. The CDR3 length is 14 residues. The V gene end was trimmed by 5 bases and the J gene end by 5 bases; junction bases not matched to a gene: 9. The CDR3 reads CASSTGSGRETQYF. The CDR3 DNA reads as TGCGCCAGCAGTACGGGTAGCGGGCGGGAGACCCAGTACTTC.